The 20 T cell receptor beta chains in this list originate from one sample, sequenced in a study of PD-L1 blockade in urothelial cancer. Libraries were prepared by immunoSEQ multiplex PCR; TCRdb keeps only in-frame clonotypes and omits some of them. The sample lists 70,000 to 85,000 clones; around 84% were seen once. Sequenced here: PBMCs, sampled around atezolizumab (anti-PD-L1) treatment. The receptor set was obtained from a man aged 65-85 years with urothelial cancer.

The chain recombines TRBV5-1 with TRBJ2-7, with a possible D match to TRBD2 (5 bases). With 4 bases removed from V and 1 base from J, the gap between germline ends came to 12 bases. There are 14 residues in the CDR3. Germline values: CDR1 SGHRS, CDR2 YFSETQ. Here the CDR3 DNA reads TGCGCCAGCAGCCGGGAAGGACGGTCCTACGAGCAGTACTTC. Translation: CASSREGRSYEQYF. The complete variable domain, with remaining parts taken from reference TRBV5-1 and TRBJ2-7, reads KAGVTQTPRYLIKTRGQQVTLSCSPISGHRSVSWYQQTPGQGLQFLFEYFSETQRNKGNFPGRFSGRQFSNSRSEMNVSTLELGDSALYLCASSREGRSYEQYFGPGTRLTVT.

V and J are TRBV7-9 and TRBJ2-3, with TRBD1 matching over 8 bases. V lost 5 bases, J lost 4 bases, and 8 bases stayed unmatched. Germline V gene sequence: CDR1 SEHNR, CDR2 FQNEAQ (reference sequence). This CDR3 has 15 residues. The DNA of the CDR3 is TGTGCCAGCAGCCGTCGGGCGGACAGGGCAGATACGCAGTATTTT. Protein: CASSRRADRADTQYF.

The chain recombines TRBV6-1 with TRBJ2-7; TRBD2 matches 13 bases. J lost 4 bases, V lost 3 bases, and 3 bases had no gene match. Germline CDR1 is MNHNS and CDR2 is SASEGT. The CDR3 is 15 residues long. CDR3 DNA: TGTGCCAGCAGTGACACGGGACTAGCGGGATACGAGCAGTACTTC. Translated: CASSDTGLAGYEQYF.

CDR3: CASSLLLADPYEQYF. CDR3 coding DNA: TGTGCCAGCAGCTTGTTACTAGCGGACCCCTACGAGCAGTACTTC. The V gene is TRBV5-4, the J gene TRBJ2-7; 8 bases line up with TRBD2. Germline V gives CDR1 SGHNT, CDR2 YYREEE (reference sequence). V shed 1 base and J 2 bases; nucleotides not matched to a gene: 5. The CDR3 covers 15 residues.

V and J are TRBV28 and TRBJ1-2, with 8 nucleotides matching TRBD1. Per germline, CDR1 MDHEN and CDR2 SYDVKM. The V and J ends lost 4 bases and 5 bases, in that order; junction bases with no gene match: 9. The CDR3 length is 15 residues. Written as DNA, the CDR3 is TGTGCCAGCAGTTCAGAGACAGGGGCCTATTATGGCTACACCTTC. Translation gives CASSSETGAYYGYTF.

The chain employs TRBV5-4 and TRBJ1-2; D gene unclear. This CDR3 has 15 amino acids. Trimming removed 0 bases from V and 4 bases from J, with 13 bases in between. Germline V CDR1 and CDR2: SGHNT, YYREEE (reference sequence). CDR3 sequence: CASSLVTSIPYGYTF. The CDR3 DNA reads TGTGCCAGCAGCTTGGTTACCAGTATTCCCTATGGCTACACCTTC.

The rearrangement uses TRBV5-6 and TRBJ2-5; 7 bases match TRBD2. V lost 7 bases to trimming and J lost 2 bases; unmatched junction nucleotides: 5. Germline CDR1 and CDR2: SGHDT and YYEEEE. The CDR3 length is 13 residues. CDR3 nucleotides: TGTGCCAGCTCCACTAGCGAACAAGAGACCCAGTACTTC. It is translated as CASSTSEQETQYF. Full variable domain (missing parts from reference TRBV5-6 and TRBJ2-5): DAGVTQSPTHLIKTRGQQVTLRCSPKSGHDTVSWYQQALGQGPQFIFQYYEEEERQRGNFPDRFSGHQFPNYSSELNVNALLLGDSALYLCASSTSEQETQYFGPGTRLLVL.

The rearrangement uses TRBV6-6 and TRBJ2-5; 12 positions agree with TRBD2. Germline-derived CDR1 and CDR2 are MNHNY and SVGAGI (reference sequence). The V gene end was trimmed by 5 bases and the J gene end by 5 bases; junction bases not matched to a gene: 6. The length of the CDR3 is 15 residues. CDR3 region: CASSPSGRAEETQYF. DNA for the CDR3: TGTGCCAGCAGTCCTAGCGGGAGGGCGGAGGAGACCCAGTACTTC.

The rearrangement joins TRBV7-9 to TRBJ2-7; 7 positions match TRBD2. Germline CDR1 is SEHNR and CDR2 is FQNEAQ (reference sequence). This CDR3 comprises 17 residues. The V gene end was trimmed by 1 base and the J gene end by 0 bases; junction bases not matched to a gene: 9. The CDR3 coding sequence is TGTGCCAGCAGCTTAGAGCGTCGGCCTAGCGGCTCCTACGAGCAGTACTTC. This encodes CASSLERRPSGSYEQYF.

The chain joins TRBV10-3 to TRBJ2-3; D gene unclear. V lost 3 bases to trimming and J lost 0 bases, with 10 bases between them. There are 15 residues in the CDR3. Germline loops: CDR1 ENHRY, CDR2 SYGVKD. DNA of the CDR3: TGTGCCATCAGTGACCCCAAGCGTAGCACAGATACGCAGTATTTT. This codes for CAISDPKRSTDTQYF.

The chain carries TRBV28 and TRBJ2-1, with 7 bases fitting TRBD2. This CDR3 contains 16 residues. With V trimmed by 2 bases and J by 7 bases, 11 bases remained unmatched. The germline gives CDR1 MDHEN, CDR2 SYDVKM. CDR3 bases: TGTGCCAGCAGTTTAGCTGGGGGGGTGGTCTTGAATGAGCAGTTCTTC. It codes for CASSLAGGVVLNEQFF.

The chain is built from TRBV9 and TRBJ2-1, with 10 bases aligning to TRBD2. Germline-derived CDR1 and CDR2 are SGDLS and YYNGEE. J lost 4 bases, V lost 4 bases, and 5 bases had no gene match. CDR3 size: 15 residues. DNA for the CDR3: TGTGCCAGCAGCCTTGGACTAGCGGAATACAATGAGCAGTTCTTC. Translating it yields CASSLGLAEYNEQFF.

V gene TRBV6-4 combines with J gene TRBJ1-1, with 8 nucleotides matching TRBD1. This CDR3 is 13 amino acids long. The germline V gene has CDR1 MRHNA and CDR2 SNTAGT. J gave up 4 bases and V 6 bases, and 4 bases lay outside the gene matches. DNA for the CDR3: TGTGCCAGCAGCAGGGGGCAGGGCACTGAAGCTTTCTTT. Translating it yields CASSRGQGTEAFF.

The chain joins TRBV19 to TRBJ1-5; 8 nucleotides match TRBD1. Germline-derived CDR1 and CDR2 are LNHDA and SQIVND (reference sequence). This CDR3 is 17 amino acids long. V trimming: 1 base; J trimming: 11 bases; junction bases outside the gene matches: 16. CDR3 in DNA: TGTGCCAGTAGTATAGTATCTCCACCGGGACAGGCCTCGACCCAGCATTTT. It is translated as CASSIVSPPGQASTQHF.

The CDR3 nucleotides read TGTGCCGCCGGAGGGCGAAAAGAGACCCAGTACTTC. This sequence encodes CAAGGRKETQYF. The chain is built from TRBV28 and TRBJ2-5; tentative D call: TRBD2 (6 bases). CDR1 and CDR2 from the germline V gene are MDHEN and SYDVKM. The V and J ends lost 11 bases and 3 bases respectively, with 13 bases between them. The length of the CDR3 is 12 residues. The variable domain in full, completed from reference TRBV28 and TRBJ2-5, reads DVKVTQSSRYLVKRTGEKVFLECVQDMDHENMFWYRQDPGLGLRLIYFSYDVKMKEKGDIPEGYSVSREKKERFSLILESASTNQTSMYLCAAGGRKETQYFGPGTRLLVL.

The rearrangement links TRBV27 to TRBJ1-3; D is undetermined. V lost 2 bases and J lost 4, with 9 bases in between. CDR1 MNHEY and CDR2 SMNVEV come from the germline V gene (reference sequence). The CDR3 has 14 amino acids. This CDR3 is CASSLKPLGNTIYF. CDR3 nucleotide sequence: TGTGCCAGCAGTTTAAAGCCGTTGGGAAACACCATATATTTT.

The CDR3, as DNA: TGTGCCAGTAGTAAGACAGGGGGTTGGACTGAAGCTTTCTTT. Amino acid sequence: CASSKTGGWTEAFF. This chain links TRBV19 with TRBJ1-1; TRBD1 matches 9 bases. There are 14 residues in the CDR3. V trimming: 4 bases; J trimming: 5 bases; junction bases outside the gene matches: 5. Looked up from germline, CDR1 is LNHDA and CDR2 is SQIVND (reference sequence). The variable domain in full, with the rest retrieved from reference TRBV19 and TRBJ1-1, is DGGITQSPKYLFRKEGQNVTLSCEQNLNHDAMYWYRQDPGQGLRLIYYSQIVNDFQKGDIAEGYSVSREKKESFPLTVTSAQKNPTAFYLCASSKTGGWTEAFFGQGTRLTVV.

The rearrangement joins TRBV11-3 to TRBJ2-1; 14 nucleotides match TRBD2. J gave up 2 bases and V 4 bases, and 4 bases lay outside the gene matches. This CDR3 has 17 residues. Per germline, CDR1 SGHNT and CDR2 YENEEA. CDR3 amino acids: CASSSTGLAGAYNEQFF. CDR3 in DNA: TGTGCCAGCAGCTCCACGGGACTAGCGGGAGCCTACAATGAGCAGTTCTTC.

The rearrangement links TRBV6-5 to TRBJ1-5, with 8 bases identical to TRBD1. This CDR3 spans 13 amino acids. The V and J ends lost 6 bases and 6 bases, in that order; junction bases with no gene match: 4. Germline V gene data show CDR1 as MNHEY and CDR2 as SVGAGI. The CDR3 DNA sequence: TGTGCCAGCAGCCGGACAGGGACTCAGCCCCAGCATTTT. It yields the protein CASSRTGTQPQHF.

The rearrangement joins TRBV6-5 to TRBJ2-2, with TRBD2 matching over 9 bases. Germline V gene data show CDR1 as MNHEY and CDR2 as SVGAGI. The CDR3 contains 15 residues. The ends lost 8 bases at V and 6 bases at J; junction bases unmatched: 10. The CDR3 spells CASAGGSVGAGELFF. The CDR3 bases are TGTGCCAGCGCGGGAGGGTCGGTAGGGGCCGGGGAGCTGTTTTTT.